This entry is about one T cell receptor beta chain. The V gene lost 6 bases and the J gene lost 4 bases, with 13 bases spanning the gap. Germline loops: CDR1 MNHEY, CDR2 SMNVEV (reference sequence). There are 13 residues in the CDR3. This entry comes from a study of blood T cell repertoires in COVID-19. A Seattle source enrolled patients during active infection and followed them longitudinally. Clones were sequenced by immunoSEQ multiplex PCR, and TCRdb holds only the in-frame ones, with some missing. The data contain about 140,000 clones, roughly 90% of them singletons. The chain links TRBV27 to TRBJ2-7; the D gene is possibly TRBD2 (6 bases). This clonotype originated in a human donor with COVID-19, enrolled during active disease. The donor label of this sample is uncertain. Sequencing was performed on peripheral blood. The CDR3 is CASRRGTVYEQYF. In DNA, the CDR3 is TGTGCCAGCAGGCGCGGGACGGTGTACGAGCAGTACTTC.